The 21 T cell receptor beta chains below come from one sample, sequenced in a study of blood T cell repertoires in COVID-19. This table comes from immunoSEQ multiplex PCR, and its TCRdb copy is limited to in-frame clones, with some not included. Among about 270,000 clones listed, more than 70% were seen once. The sequenced sample consisted of peripheral blood. The receptor source for this set is an elderly man with acute or convalescent COVID-19.

The rearrangement links TRBV3-1 (or the pseudogene TRBV3-2) to TRBJ2-1; 8 positions agree with TRBD2. Germline V gene data show CDR1 as LGHDT and CDR2 as YNNKEL (reference sequence). The V gene end was trimmed by 3 bases and the J gene end by 6 bases; junction bases not matched to a gene: 10. The CDR3 has 16 residues. The CDR3 here is CASSHIKREKGNEQFF. DNA of the CDR3: TGTGCCAGCAGCCATATAAAGCGGGAGAAGGGCAATGAGCAGTTCTTC.

The chain employs TRBV21-1 and TRBJ2-2; the listed D gene, TRBD1, was not tested against the DNA. TRBV21-1 is recorded as a pseudogene. The CDR3 sequence is 22 residues long. CDR3 loop: CASSKVSSISFEARPNTGELFF. The CDR3, as DNA: TGTGCCAGCAGCAAAGTATCTTCAATTAGTTTCGAAGCCAGGCCCAACACCGGGGAGCTGTTTTTT.

This chain uses TRBV18 with TRBJ1-4; unclear D gene. The CDR3 totals 15 residues. Germline loops: CDR1 KGHSH, CDR2 LQKENI. V lost 2 bases and J lost 7, with 14 bases in between. CDR3 in amino acids: CASSPKYEGGEKLFF. The CDR3 DNA reads as TGTGCCAGCTCACCAAAATATGAGGGAGGTGAAAAACTGTTTTTT. The full variable domain, rest sourced from reference TRBV18 and TRBJ1-4, is NAGVMQNPRHLVRRRGQEARLRCSPMKGHSHVYWYRQLPEEGLKFMVYLQKENIIDESGMPKERFSAEFPKEGPSILRIQQVVRGDSAAYFCASSPKYEGGEKLFFGSGTQLSVL.

The V call is TRBV28, the J call TRBJ2-7; 11 bases map to TRBD2. The V gene's germline CDR1 is MDHEN and CDR2 SYDVKM. V shed 10 bases and J 2 bases; nucleotides not matched to a gene: 7. This CDR3 region has 14 residues. Here the CDR3 DNA reads TGTGCCACCGAACTAGCGGGGGCCACCTACGAGCAGTACTTC. This encodes CATELAGATYEQYF.

The chain joins TRBV12-3 or TRBV12-4 to TRBJ1-2, with a weak D call TRBD1 (5 bases). V was cut by 4 bases and J by 8 bases, with 11 bases left in between. The CDR3 is made up of 12 amino acids. This CDR3 reads CASSSNNRGYTF. For the CDR3, the DNA is TGTGCCAGCAGTTCAAACAACAGGGGCTACACCTTC.

The genes are TRBV9 and TRBJ1-6; possible D gene TRBD1, 5 bases. V lost 0 bases, J lost 12 bases, and 16 bases lay in between. Germline-derived CDR1 and CDR2 are SGDLS and YYNGEE. The CDR3 has 15 residues. This CDR3 reads CASSVEGRVVGPLHF. The CDR3 region has the DNA TGTGCCAGCAGCGTAGAGGGCAGGGTGGTTGGACCCCTCCACTTT.

The chain carries TRBV9 and TRBJ2-3; 8 nucleotides line up with TRBD2. The trim removed 3 bases at V and 1 base at J, leaving 7 bases unmatched. Germline-derived CDR1 and CDR2 are SGDLS and YYNGEE. The CDR3 contains 16 residues. Here the CDR3 reads CASSASGRGGTDTQYF. For the CDR3, the DNA is TGTGCCAGCAGCGCGAGCGGGAGAGGGGGCACAGATACGCAGTATTTT.

V usage is TRBV5-1 and J usage is TRBJ2-5; TRBD2 matches at 12 bases. Trimming took 4 bases from V and 5 from J; bases not matched to a gene: 9. This CDR3 is built from 16 residues. Germline V gives CDR1 SGHRS, CDR2 YFSETQ. DNA for the CDR3: TGCGCCAGCAGCCCCGCTAGCGGGGGGGTCCGGGAGACCCAGTACTTC. Its protein is CASSPASGGVRETQYF. Variable domain in full (rest from reference TRBV5-1 and TRBJ2-5): KAGVTQTPRYLIKTRGQQVTLSCSPISGHRSVSWYQQTPGQGLQFLFEYFSETQRNKGNFPGRFSGRQFSNSRSEMNVSTLELGDSALYLCASSPASGGVRETQYFGPGTRLLVL.

This chain links TRBV3-1 (or the pseudogene TRBV3-2) with TRBJ2-5; D is possibly TRBD2 (7 bases). Germline assignment: CDR1 LGHDT and CDR2 YNNKEL (reference sequence). CDR3 length equals 17 residues. V was pared by 4 bases and J by 4 bases, with 22 bases between. CDR3 amino acids: CASSLQGPGGAGETQYF. Written as DNA, the CDR3 is TGTGCCAGCAGCCTCCAAGGTCCGGGGGGCGCGGGAGAGACCCAGTACTTC.

CDR3 residues: CASTKTGPSEQFF. In DNA form, the CDR3 reads TGTGCCAGCACCAAGACAGGGCCATCAGAGCAGTTCTTC. The chain couples TRBV3-1 (or the pseudogene TRBV3-2) to TRBJ2-1; 7 nucleotides align to TRBD1. The V gene's germline CDR1 is LGHDT and CDR2 YNNKEL (reference sequence). The CDR3 contains 13 residues. Trimming at V came to 7 bases and at J to 10 bases, leaving 10 bases not matched to a gene.

A few counts support this clone. The chain joins TRBV7-9 to TRBJ2-1; D might be TRBD1 (5 bases). V shed 1 base and J shed 2 bases, with 9 bases lying between them. Germline V gene sequence: CDR1 SEHNR, CDR2 FQNEAQ (reference sequence). The CDR3 is 15 residues long. This CDR3 reads CASSLEAGPYNEQFF. In DNA form, the CDR3 reads TGTGCCAGCAGCTTAGAAGCAGGGCCCTACAATGAGCAGTTCTTC. Complete variable domain (other parts from reference TRBV7-9 and TRBJ2-1): DTGVSQNPRHKITKRGQNVTFRCDPISEHNRLYWYRQTLGQGPEFLTYFQNEAQLEKSRLLSDRFSAERPKGSFSTLEIQRTEQGDSAMYLCASSLEAGPYNEQFFGPGTRLTVL.

The rearrangement links TRBV5-1 to TRBJ2-1; TRBD2 aligns across 9 bases. From germline, CDR1 is SGHRS and CDR2 YFSETQ. The V and J ends lost 1 base and 5 bases, in that order; junction bases with no gene match: 4. CDR3 size: 15 residues. The CDR3 bases are TGCGCCAGCAGCTTGAGCGGGAGGTTTGACAATGAGCAGTTCTTC. Its translation is CASSLSGRFDNEQFF.

This chain links TRBV18 with TRBJ2-5, with D tentatively TRBD1 (6 bases). Germline values: CDR1 KGHSH, CDR2 LQKENI. The CDR3 spans 15 residues. The ends were cut back, 3 bases at V and 2 bases at J, with 13 bases in the middle. The CDR3 DNA sequence: TGTGCCAGCTCACCCCTTCAGGGGATACAAGAGACCCAGTACTTC. Translated: CASSPLQGIQETQYF.

This chain joins TRBV19 and TRBJ2-7, with D perhaps TRBD1 (7 bases). This CDR3 has 13 amino acids. V lost 9 bases, J lost 5 bases, and 17 bases lay in between. Germline V lookup: CDR1 LNHDA, CDR2 SQIVND (reference sequence). The DNA of the CDR3 is TGTGCCAGCGGCGCGACAGGGAGGAACGAGCAGTACTTC. Its protein is CASGATGRNEQYF.

The chain is built from TRBV28 and TRBJ2-3; 8 bases agree with TRBD2. The ends lost 7 bases at V and 4 bases at J; junction bases unmatched: 7. There are 14 residues in the CDR3. Per the germline V gene, CDR1 is MDHEN and CDR2 is SYDVKM. The DNA of the CDR3 is TGTGCCAGCACAACCGGGGGGGGTTCAGATACGCAGTATTTT. This gives the protein CASTTGGGSDTQYF.

The CDR3: CASSELGAENTEAFF. The CDR3 DNA reads TGTGCCAGCAGTGAGCTGGGAGCAGAGAACACTGAAGCTTTCTTT. The chain couples TRBV2 to TRBJ1-1, with D unresolved. The CDR3 is 15 residues long. Between the trimmed V and J ends, which lost 3 bases and 1 base, there was a span of 12 bases. The V gene's germline CDR1 is SNHLY and CDR2 FYNNEI.

This chain uses TRBV29-1 with TRBJ2-1; perhaps TRBD2 as D (5 bases). Trimming removed 6 bases at V and 0 bases at J, with 15 bases between. This CDR3 has 15 residues. Germline lookup yields CDR1 SQVTM and CDR2 ANQGSEA. The CDR3 loop is CSVYPRTSSYNEQFF. CDR3 sequence (DNA): TGCAGCGTCTACCCCAGGACTTCCTCCTACAATGAGCAGTTCTTC.

The chain uses TRBV2 and TRBJ1-4; 9 bases fit TRBD1. Germline-derived CDR1 and CDR2 are SNHLY and FYNNEI. The V segment lost 5 bases and the J segment 7 bases; nucleotides outside the gene matches: 8. There are 15 residues in the CDR3. CDR3 in amino acids: CASSRTGTGLEKLFF. The CDR3 DNA follows: TGTGCCAGCAGTCGAACCGGGACAGGGCTTGAAAAACTGTTTTTT. Complete variable domain (other parts from reference TRBV2 and TRBJ1-4): EPEVTQTPSHQVTQMGQEVILRCVPISNHLYFYWYRQILGQKVEFLVSFYNNEISEKSEIFDDQFSVERPDGSNFTLKIRSTKLEDSAMYFCASSRTGTGLEKLFFGSGTQLSVL.

V is TRBV6-5 and J is TRBJ1-2, with D perhaps TRBD1 (6 bases). The CDR3 is made up of 15 amino acids. Germline lookup yields CDR1 MNHEY and CDR2 SVGAGI. V was shortened by 2 bases and J by 4 bases, with 14 bases between the two germline ends. This CDR3 reads CASSYEGQGSYGYTF. The CDR3 region has the DNA TGTGCCAGCAGTTACGAGGGACAAGGGAGCTATGGCTACACCTTC.

V is TRBV30 and J is TRBJ2-7; TRBD1 might be the D (6 bases). The CDR3 sequence is 14 residues long. CDR1 GTSNPN and CDR2 SVGIG come from the germline V gene (reference sequence). V was cut by 2 bases and J by 2 bases, with 13 bases left in between. The DNA for the CDR3 is TGTGCCTGGAGTCGCGCCAGGGGACCCTACGAGCAGTACTTC. This gives the protein CAWSRARGPYEQYF. Together with reference TRBV30 and TRBJ2-7, the CDR3 gives the full variable domain: SQTIHQWPATLVQPVGSPLSLECTVEGTSNPNLYWYRQAAGRGLQLLFYSVGIGQISSEVPQNLSASRPQDRQFILSSKKLLLSDSGFYLCAWSRARGPYEQYFGPGTRLTVT.

V and J are TRBV30 and TRBJ2-7, with TRBD2 identical over 7 bases. The V and J ends lost 0 bases and 3 bases, in that order; junction bases with no gene match: 2. CDR1 and CDR2 from the germline V gene are GTSNPN and SVGIG (reference sequence). The CDR3 consists of 13 residues. Here the CDR3 DNA reads TGTGCCTGGAGTGTAAGGGAGGGCTACGAGCAGTACTTC. Translation gives CAWSVREGYEQYF.